What follows are 17 T cell receptor beta chains derived from one specimen sequenced in a study of cytomegalovirus exposure and HLA in healthy donors. Both 60 Vbeta primers and 13 Jbeta primers went into the PCR. Method: immunoSEQ multiplex PCR; TCRdb's copy keeps in-frame clones and lacks some. Of 100,000 to 150,000 clones listed, around 79% are singletons. Sequences were obtained from PBMCs. The receptors stem from a woman in her 40s in good health and CMV-seropositive.

In DNA, the CDR3 is TGCGCCAGCAGCCACTTGTTCAACGAGCAGTACTTC. Its translation: CASSHLFNEQYF. The rearrangement joins TRBV5-1 to TRBJ2-7; D gene unclear. The germline gives CDR1 SGHRS, CDR2 YFSETQ. CDR3 length: 12 residues. Trimming took 4 bases from V and 5 from J, leaving 10 bases between them.

The chain combines TRBV6-6 with TRBJ1-2, with no clear D. Germline CDR1 and CDR2: MNHNY and SVGAGI (reference sequence). The CDR3 sequence is 12 residues long. With 6 bases removed from V and 6 bases from J, the gap between germline ends came to 11 bases. The CDR3 DNA is TGTGCCAGCAGCCCGTACCAGAATGGCTACACCTTC. This gives the protein CASSPYQNGYTF.

This chain connects TRBV2 to TRBJ2-1; TRBD2 is a possible D gene (5 bases). Trimming took 4 bases from V and 7 from J, leaving 11 bases between them. CDR3 length equals 13 residues. Germline V gene lookup returns CDR1 SNHLY and CDR2 FYNNEI. CDR3 amino acids: CASSAGFGNEQFF. CDR3 sequence (DNA): TGTGCCAGCAGTGCGGGGTTCGGGAATGAGCAGTTCTTC. Variable domain in full (rest from reference TRBV2 and TRBJ2-1): EPEVTQTPSHQVTQMGQEVILRCVPISNHLYFYWYRQILGQKVEFLVSFYNNEISEKSEIFDDQFSVERPDGSNFTLKIRSTKLEDSAMYFCASSAGFGNEQFFGPGTRLTVL.

This clone came up once. The gene calls are TRBV19 and TRBJ2-5; 7 bases match TRBD2. Trimming cost V 6 bases and J 6 bases; bases outside gene matches: 13. Germline loops: CDR1 LNHDA, CDR2 SQIVND (reference sequence). The CDR3 spans 15 residues. CDR3: CASSPAGGSSKTQYF. Written as DNA, the CDR3 is TGTGCCAGTAGCCCGGCCGGGGGGAGTTCAAAGACCCAGTACTTC.

This clone was detected only a few times. The chain employs TRBV2 and TRBJ1-4; 7 positions agree with TRBD1. Germline CDR1 and CDR2: SNHLY and FYNNEI. The CDR3 totals 11 residues. J was trimmed by 6 bases and V by 8 bases; bases with no gene match: 0. CDR3 residues: CASGQDEKLFF. CDR3 DNA sequence: TGTGCCAGCGGACAGGATGAAAAACTGTTTTTT.

This rearrangement joins TRBV7-2 to TRBJ1-2; D gene ambiguous. The CDR3 covers 15 residues. The germline CDR1 and CDR2 sequences are SGHTA and FQGNSA. V was pared by 1 base and J by 3 bases, with 12 bases between. CDR3 DNA: TGTGCCAGCAGCTTAGATGATACACTATACTATGGCTACACCTTC. As protein: CASSLDDTLYYGYTF.

This sequence joins TRBV5-5 and TRBJ1-2; D ambiguous. Trimming removed 4 bases from V and 2 bases from J, with 9 bases in between. CDR1 and CDR2 (germline): SGHKS, YYEKEE (reference sequence). The CDR3 loop spans 13 amino acids. CDR3 sequence (DNA): TGTGCCAGCAGCGCCAATACAAACTATGGCTACACCTTC. It specifies CASSANTNYGYTF.

The V and J genes are TRBV6-5 and TRBJ2-7, with 9 bases fitting TRBD1. Germline V gene lookup returns CDR1 MNHEY and CDR2 SVGAGI. Trimming removed 4 bases from V and 7 bases from J; junction bases left unmatched: 14. This CDR3 comprises 16 residues. The CDR3: CASSSQRGQGWGEQYF. The CDR3 DNA reads as TGTGCCAGCAGTTCCCAGAGGGGACAGGGTTGGGGGGAGCAGTACTTC.

The chain joins TRBV7-9 to TRBJ2-1; 10 nucleotides align to TRBD2. The CDR3 contains 16 residues. With 2 bases clipped from V and 1 base from J, the junction kept 2 bases outside the gene matches. CDR1 and CDR2 from the germline V gene are SEHNR and FQNEAQ (reference sequence). The CDR3 DNA reads as TGTGCCAGCAGCTTAACTAGCGGGATGTCCTACAATGAGCAGTTCTTC. Its translation is CASSLTSGMSYNEQFF. The full variable domain, its missing parts supplied by reference TRBV7-9 and TRBJ2-1, is DTGVSQNPRHKITKRGQNVTFRCDPISEHNRLYWYRQTLGQGPEFLTYFQNEAQLEKSRLLSDRFSAERPKGSFSTLEIQRTEQGDSAMYLCASSLTSGMSYNEQFFGPGTRLTVL.

This clone turned up a few times. The chain uses TRBV5-1 and TRBJ1-4; a weak D match, TRBD1 (6 bases). The CDR3 runs to 15 residues. Germline lookup yields CDR1 SGHRS and CDR2 YFSETQ. Trimming took 0 bases from V and 7 from J, leaving 13 bases between them. In nucleotides, the CDR3 is TGCGCCAGCAGCTTGGCAGGGGCGAGGGGTGAAAAACTGTTTTTT. As protein: CASSLAGARGEKLFF. Together with reference TRBV5-1 and TRBJ1-4, the CDR3 gives the full variable domain: KAGVTQTPRYLIKTRGQQVTLSCSPISGHRSVSWYQQTPGQGLQFLFEYFSETQRNKGNFPGRFSGRQFSNSRSEMNVSTLELGDSALYLCASSLAGARGEKLFFGSGTQLSVL.

The chain employs TRBV19 and TRBJ1-2, with 7 bases lining up with TRBD1. Germline values: CDR1 LNHDA, CDR2 SQIVND (reference sequence). The J segment lost 4 bases and the V segment lost 3 bases, leaving 11 bases of the junction unmatched. CDR3 length: 16 residues. The CDR3 nucleotides are TGTGCCAGTAGTATCCCGACACGGACAGGTACCTATGGCTACACCTTC. Translating it yields CASSIPTRTGTYGYTF.

The chain couples TRBV29-1 to TRBJ1-5; possibly TRBD1 for D (5 bases). V dropped 4 bases and J dropped 0 bases, with 16 bases sitting between them. The CDR3 loop spans 16 amino acids. The germline V gene has CDR1 SQVTM and CDR2 ANQGSEA. The chain's CDR3 is CSVVFPKTDSNQPQHF. In DNA, the CDR3 is TGCAGCGTTGTATTCCCCAAGACAGATAGCAATCAGCCCCAGCATTTT.

The J gene is TRBJ1-1, the V gene TRBV7-9, with D possibly matching TRBD1 (5 bases). The length of the CDR3 is 15 residues. V lost 1 base, J lost 10 bases, and 19 bases lay in between. CDR1 SEHNR and CDR2 FQNEAQ come from the germline V gene (reference sequence). CDR3 sequence: CASSLDPRVARLAFF. The CDR3, as DNA: TGTGCCAGCAGCTTAGATCCCAGGGTGGCAAGATTAGCTTTCTTT.

V and J are TRBV2 and TRBJ1-1, with D uncertain. CDR1 SNHLY and CDR2 FYNNEI come from the germline V gene. The CDR3 totals 14 residues. Trimming left V 3 bases short and J 3 bases short, with 11 bases between. The CDR3 loop reads CASSDRRGDTEAFF. CDR3 in DNA: TGTGCCAGCAGTGATCGGCGCGGAGACACTGAAGCTTTCTTT.

V usage is TRBV6-1 and J usage is TRBJ1-2; 7 bases agree with TRBD1. There are 14 residues in the CDR3. Trimming at V came to 5 bases and at J to 3 bases, leaving 6 bases not matched to a gene. Germline V CDR1 and CDR2: MNHNS, SASEGT. The CDR3 region is CASSLRGRDYGYTF. The CDR3 DNA reads TGTGCCAGCAGTTTGAGGGGGCGCGACTATGGCTACACCTTC.

The V and J genes are TRBV7-2 and TRBJ2-5, with D perhaps matching TRBD1 (6 bases). V lost 4 bases and J 3 bases, leaving 9 bases between the germline ends. Germline assignment: CDR1 SGHTA and CDR2 FQGNSA. This CDR3 spans 13 amino acids. The CDR3 sequence is CASSWGQEETQYF. Written as DNA, the CDR3 is TGTGCCAGCAGCTGGGGACAAGAAGAGACCCAGTACTTC. Full variable domain (rest looked up from reference TRBV7-2 and TRBJ2-5): GAGVSQSPSNKVTEKGKDVELRCDPISGHTALYWYRQSLGQGLEFLIYFQGNSAPDKSGLPSDRFSAERTGGSVSTLTIQRTQQEDSAVYLCASSWGQEETQYFGPGTRLLVL.

Points on this clone: Other DNA sequences in this specimen translate into the identical CDR3. The V call is TRBV7-2, the J call TRBJ1-2; 9 bases map to TRBD1. The trim removed 4 bases at V and 4 bases at J, leaving 1 base unmatched. CDR1 SGHTA and CDR2 FQGNSA come from the germline V gene. The CDR3 loop spans 13 amino acids. CDR3 protein: CASSSDRGYGYTF. CDR3 nucleotide sequence: TGTGCCAGCAGCTCGGACAGGGGCTATGGCTACACCTTC. Full variable domain (rest looked up from reference TRBV7-2 and TRBJ1-2): GAGVSQSPSNKVTEKGKDVELRCDPISGHTALYWYRQSLGQGLEFLIYFQGNSAPDKSGLPSDRFSAERTGGSVSTLTIQRTQQEDSAVYLCASSSDRGYGYTFGSGTRLTVV.